The 20 T cell receptor beta chains below were found in one sample sequenced in a study of shared clonotypes between healthy human individuals. Profiled with immunoSEQ multiplex PCR; TCRdb holds only in-frame clones, not every one. Of approximately 2.4 million clones in the sample, approximately 94% are singletons; the top ten hold approximately 0.13%. Sequencing input: naive CD4+ T cells sorted from blood. Subset indicated: CD45RA+ positively selected. The source of these receptors is a man in his late teens or twenties in good health.

The rearrangement links TRBV5-4 to TRBJ2-7; TRBD2 agrees at 11 bases. CDR1 SGHNT and CDR2 YYREEE come from the germline V gene (reference sequence). V was clipped by 0 bases and J by 2 bases; unmatched bases: 7. The CDR3 spans 17 residues. CDR3 bases: TGTGCCAGCAGCTTGGCGTTAGCGGGAGGGTTGGCCTACGAGCAGTACTTC. Its translation: CASSLALAGGLAYEQYF.

This chain joins TRBV4-2 and TRBJ2-1, with a possible D match to TRBD2 (7 bases). V dropped 6 bases and J dropped 6 bases, with 21 bases sitting between them. Germline V lookup: CDR1 LGHNA, CDR2 YNFKEQ. This CDR3 comprises 16 residues. For the CDR3, the DNA is TGTGCCAGCAGAAAAGGAGGCGGGGGCGATTCCAATGAGCAGTTCTTC. It encodes CASRKGGGGDSNEQFF.

The chain combines TRBV7-2 with TRBJ2-5; 8 bases match TRBD1. Germline assignment: CDR1 SGHTA and CDR2 FQGNSA. With V trimmed by 1 base and J by 6 bases, 7 bases remained unmatched. The CDR3 has 15 residues. CDR3 sequence: CASSLGGTGQQTQYF. CDR3 nucleotides: TGTGCCAGCAGCTTAGGGGGGACAGGTCAACAGACCCAGTACTTC.

The chain couples TRBV9 to TRBJ1-2, with D unclear. V shed 2 bases and J shed 10 bases, with 12 bases lying between them. There are 12 residues in the CDR3. From germline, CDR1 is SGDLS and CDR2 YYNGEE. The chain's CDR3 is CASSVPSLFYTF. The CDR3 nucleotides are TGTGCCAGCAGCGTCCCCAGTTTATTCTACACCTTC.

The chain uses TRBV6-5 and TRBJ2-1, with 8 bases identical to TRBD1. The CDR3 sequence is 13 residues long. Germline CDR1 and CDR2: MNHEY and SVGAGI. J was trimmed by 8 bases and V by 7 bases; bases with no gene match: 7. CDR3 sequence reads: CASTRQGSDEQFF. CDR3 in DNA: TGTGCCAGCACCCGACAGGGGTCCGATGAGCAGTTCTTC.

As concerns this clone: The sample contains more than one DNA sequence encoding this CDR3. The chain combines TRBV5-1 with TRBJ1-4; D uncertain. This CDR3 has 16 amino acids. V lost 0 bases to trimming and J lost 0 bases, with 9 bases between them. Germline V gives CDR1 SGHRS, CDR2 YFSETQ. CDR3 bases: TGCGCCAGCAGCTTGGGACAATTTGCAACTAATGAAAAACTGTTTTTT. Translation gives CASSLGQFATNEKLFF.

This clone was detected only once. The V call is TRBV29-1, the J call TRBJ1-5; D might be TRBD1 (5 bases). The CDR3 length is 12 residues. Trimming took 5 bases from V and 6 from J, leaving 11 bases between them. Germline lookup yields CDR1 SQVTM and CDR2 ANQGSEA. The chain's CDR3 is CSVRGTGQPQHF. The CDR3 region has the DNA TGCAGCGTTAGGGGCACGGGTCAGCCCCAGCATTTT.

The V call is TRBV30, the J call TRBJ1-4, with a tentative D call TRBD1 (6 bases). The CDR3 covers 12 residues. Germline V gene lookup returns CDR1 GTSNPN and CDR2 SVGIG (reference sequence). The V and J ends lost 3 bases and 7 bases respectively, with 9 bases between them. Here the CDR3 DNA reads TGTGCCTGGAGCGGGGGCCCTGAAAAACTGTTTTTT. Protein sequence: CAWSGGPEKLFF.

This chain uses TRBV30 with TRBJ2-3; D perhaps matches TRBD2 (6 bases). Per germline, CDR1 GTSNPN and CDR2 SVGIG (reference sequence). The length of the CDR3 is 20 residues. V was trimmed by 3 bases and J by 0 bases, leaving 28 bases between them. The CDR3 loop reads CAWSGRGLGEKRASTDTQYF. The CDR3, as DNA: TGTGCCTGGAGCGGAAGGGGACTGGGGGAGAAAAGAGCTAGCACAGATACGCAGTATTTT. Together with reference TRBV30 and TRBJ2-3, the CDR3 gives the full variable domain: SQTIHQWPATLVQPVGSPLSLECTVEGTSNPNLYWYRQAAGRGLQLLFYSVGIGQISSEVPQNLSASRPQDRQFILSSKKLLLSDSGFYLCAWSGRGLGEKRASTDTQYFGPGTRLTVL.

The gene calls are TRBV19 and TRBJ1-2, with TRBD1 as a possible D gene (5 bases). The CDR3 is 15 residues long. Germline values: CDR1 LNHDA, CDR2 SQIVND (reference sequence). V lost 5 bases, J lost 4 bases, and 17 bases lay in between. The CDR3 here is CASSAGGRILYGYTF. In nucleotides, the CDR3 is TGTGCCAGTAGTGCCGGGGGAAGGATTCTCTATGGCTACACCTTC. The whole variable domain, remainder taken from reference TRBV19 and TRBJ1-2, is DGGITQSPKYLFRKEGQNVTLSCEQNLNHDAMYWYRQDPGQGLRLIYYSQIVNDFQKGDIAEGYSVSREKKESFPLTVTSAQKNPTAFYLCASSAGGRILYGYTFGSGTRLTVV.

The gene calls are TRBV27 and TRBJ1-4; D gene ambiguous. The CDR3 consists of 14 residues. Trimming pared 3 bases from V and 8 bases from J, leaving 13 bases between. The V gene's germline CDR1 is MNHEY and CDR2 SMNVEV (reference sequence). CDR3 in DNA: TGTGCCAGCAGTTTCCTTGGCTCTCGCGAAAAACTGTTTTTT. Residues: CASSFLGSREKLFF.

The chain joins TRBV4-3 to TRBJ1-3; D possibly corresponds to TRBD1 (5 bases). This CDR3 is built from 15 residues. Germline loops: CDR1 LGHNA, CDR2 YSLEER. The V end was cut by 4 bases, the J end by 1 base, with 11 bases between. The chain's CDR3 is CASSPQEGSGNTIYF. CDR3 DNA: TGCGCCAGCAGCCCTCAGGAGGGGTCTGGAAACACCATATATTTT.

CDR3 sequence reads: CASSLQGQSTDTQYF. In DNA, the CDR3 is TGTGCCAGCAGTCTACAGGGACAGAGCACAGATACGCAGTATTTT. The J gene is TRBJ2-3, the V gene TRBV6-6; 7 bases are shared with TRBD1. This CDR3 region has 15 residues. In germline, CDR1 is MNHNY, CDR2 SVGAGI (reference sequence). The J segment lost 0 bases and the V segment lost 5 bases, leaving 5 bases of the junction unmatched.

This clone appeared a single time. The chain combines TRBV6-5 with TRBJ2-7, with 8 positions matching TRBD1. The CDR3 loop spans 15 amino acids. Germline V gene sequence: CDR1 MNHEY, CDR2 SVGAGI. J was trimmed by 2 bases and V by 4 bases; bases with no gene match: 7. The CDR3 reads CASSSAGQEPYEQYF. As DNA, the CDR3 is TGTGCCAGCAGTTCGGCGGGACAGGAACCCTACGAGCAGTACTTC.

This clone was seen just once. The CDR3 nucleotides are TGTGCCAGCAGTATTTCGACAGTCCTAAACACTGAAGCTTTCTTT. Amino acid sequence: CASSISTVLNTEAFF. This chain connects TRBV6-1 to TRBJ1-1; D is perhaps TRBD1 (5 bases). Germline lookup yields CDR1 MNHNS and CDR2 SASEGT. Trimming removed 5 bases at V and 2 bases at J, with 15 bases between. CDR3 length: 15 amino acids.

This chain joins TRBV6-6 and TRBJ1-2, with TRBD1 identical over 9 bases. Germline-derived CDR1 and CDR2 are MNHNY and SVGAGI (reference sequence). The CDR3 covers 13 residues. The V segment lost 7 bases and the J segment 7 bases; nucleotides outside the gene matches: 7. CDR3 bases: TGTGCCAGCATCGGACAGGGGCAGTTTGGCTACACCTTC. Residues: CASIGQGQFGYTF.

The chain uses TRBV6-4 and TRBJ2-4; D not certain. Germline assignment: CDR1 MRHNA and CDR2 SNTAGT. Trimming removed 0 bases from V and 0 bases from J, with 21 bases in between. This CDR3 is built from 20 residues. This CDR3 is CASSDSPGLNVGIAKNIQYF. Here the CDR3 DNA reads TGTGCCAGCAGTGACTCGCCCGGTTTGAATGTCGGAATAGCCAAAAACATTCAGTACTTC.

Regarding this clone: Different DNA sequences within this sample yield the same CDR3. This chain links TRBV14 with TRBJ2-7, with D possibly TRBD1 on 7 matching bases. The CDR3 is 15 amino acids. Trimming removed 4 bases from V and 4 bases from J, with 17 bases in between. Germline V lookup: CDR1 SGHDN, CDR2 FVKESK. The CDR3 DNA is TGTGCCAGCAGCCGGTTGACAGGGACTTCTTACGAGCAGTACTTC. Translation gives CASSRLTGTSYEQYF.

The chain links TRBV2 to TRBJ2-7, with unresolved D. The V and J ends lost 3 bases and 1 base respectively, with 4 bases between them. This CDR3 contains 12 residues. Per the germline V gene, CDR1 is SNHLY and CDR2 is FYNNEI. The CDR3 sequence is CASSEVSYEQYF. In DNA form, the CDR3 reads TGTGCCAGCAGTGAGGTTTCCTACGAGCAGTACTTC.

This clone was seen just once. V usage is TRBV10-3 and J usage is TRBJ2-5; no clear D. Germline V gives CDR1 ENHRY, CDR2 SYGVKD. The CDR3 covers 14 residues. The V gene lost 0 bases and the J gene lost 1 base, with 6 bases spanning the gap. The CDR3 DNA sequence: TGTGCCATCAGTGAGTCCGGCACCCAAGAGACCCAGTACTTC. It codes for CAISESGTQETQYF.